This TCR beta chain appears in the sequencing data of a study of CD8 T cells in Susac syndrome. Random hexamers were used to reverse transcribe an amount of about 0.45 to 1 ug RNA. MiXCR was run by TCRdb on the immunoSEQ multiplex PCR reads, yielding one entry per CDR3 protein. The table has about 190,000 distinct CDR3 sequences, just under 95% seen once. Germline V lookup: CDR1 LGHDT, CDR2 YNNKEL (reference sequence). The CDR3 is 15 residues long. J gave up 5 bases and V 1 base, and 7 bases lay outside the gene matches. The receptor was derived from a human donor with Susac syndrome. The specimen sequenced was CD8+ T cells from PBMCs. The J gene is TRBJ2-7, the V gene TRBV3-1, with TRBD1 identical over 8 bases. In nucleotides, the CDR3 is TGTGCCAGCAGCCAAGGGTGGACAGGGAAAAACGAGCAGTACTTC. Translation: CASSQGWTGKNEQYF.